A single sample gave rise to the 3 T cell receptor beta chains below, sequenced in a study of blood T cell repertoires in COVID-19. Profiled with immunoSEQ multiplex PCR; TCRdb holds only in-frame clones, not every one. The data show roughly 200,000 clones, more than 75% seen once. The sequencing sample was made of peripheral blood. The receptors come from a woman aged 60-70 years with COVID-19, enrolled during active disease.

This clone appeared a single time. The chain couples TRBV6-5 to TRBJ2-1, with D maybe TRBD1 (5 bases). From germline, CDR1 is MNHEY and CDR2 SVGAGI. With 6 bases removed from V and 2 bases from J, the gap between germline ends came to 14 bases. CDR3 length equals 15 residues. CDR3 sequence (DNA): TGTGCCAGCAGGAGAACAGGCGGTACCTACAATGAGCAGTTCTTC. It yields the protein CASRRTGGTYNEQFF.

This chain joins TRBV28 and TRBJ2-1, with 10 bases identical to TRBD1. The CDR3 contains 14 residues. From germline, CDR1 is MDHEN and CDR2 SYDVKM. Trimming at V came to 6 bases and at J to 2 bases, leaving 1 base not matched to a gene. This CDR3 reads CASRGTGAYNEQFF. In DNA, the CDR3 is TGTGCCAGCAGGGGGACAGGGGCCTACAATGAGCAGTTCTTC.

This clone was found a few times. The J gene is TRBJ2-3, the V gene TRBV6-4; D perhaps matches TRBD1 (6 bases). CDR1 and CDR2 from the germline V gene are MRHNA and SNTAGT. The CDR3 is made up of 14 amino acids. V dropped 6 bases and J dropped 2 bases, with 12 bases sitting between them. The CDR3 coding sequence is TGTGCCAGCAGCACGGGACAACCCACAGATACGCAGTATTTT. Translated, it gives CASSTGQPTDTQYF.